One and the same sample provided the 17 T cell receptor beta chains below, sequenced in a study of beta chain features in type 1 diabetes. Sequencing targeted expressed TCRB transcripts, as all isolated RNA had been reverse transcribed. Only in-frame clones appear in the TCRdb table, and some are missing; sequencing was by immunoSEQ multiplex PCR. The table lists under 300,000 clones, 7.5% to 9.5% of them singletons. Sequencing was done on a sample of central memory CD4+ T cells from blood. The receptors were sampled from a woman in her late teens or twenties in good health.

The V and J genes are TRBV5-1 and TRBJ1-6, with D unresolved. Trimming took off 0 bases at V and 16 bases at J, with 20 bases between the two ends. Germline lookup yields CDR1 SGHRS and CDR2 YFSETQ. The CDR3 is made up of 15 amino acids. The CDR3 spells CASSLGYGETEQLHF. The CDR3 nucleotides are TGCGCCAGCAGCTTGGGGTACGGGGAGACGGAACAACTCCACTTT.

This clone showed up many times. The CDR3 sequence: CASSAAGLMNTEAFF. DNA of the CDR3: TGTGCCAGCAGCGCGGCGGGACTTATGAACACTGAAGCTTTCTTT. V gene TRBV7-9 combines with J gene TRBJ1-1; D is possibly TRBD1 (5 bases). V gave up 5 bases and J gave up 0 bases, with 13 bases separating them. CDR3 length: 15 amino acids. Germline V gives CDR1 SEHNR, CDR2 FQNEAQ (reference sequence).

CDR3 sequence (DNA): TGTGCCAGCAGCTTGGGGGTAGGGCACTATGGCTACACCTTC. Translated: CASSLGVGHYGYTF. V gene TRBV5-6 combines with J gene TRBJ1-2, with D hard to call. CDR1 is SGHDT and CDR2 is YYEEEE in the germline V gene. Between the trimmed V and J ends, which lost 0 bases and 3 bases, there was a span of 9 bases. The CDR3 has 14 amino acids. Using reference TRBV5-6 and TRBJ1-2 for the parts outside the CDR3, the full variable domain is DAGVTQSPTHLIKTRGQQVTLRCSPKSGHDTVSWYQQALGQGPQFIFQYYEEEERQRGNFPDRFSGHQFPNYSSELNVNALLLGDSALYLCASSLGVGHYGYTFGSGTRLTVV.

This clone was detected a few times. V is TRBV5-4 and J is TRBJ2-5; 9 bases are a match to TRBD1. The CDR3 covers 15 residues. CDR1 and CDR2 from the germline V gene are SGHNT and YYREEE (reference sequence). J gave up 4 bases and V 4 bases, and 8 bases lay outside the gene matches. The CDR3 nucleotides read TGTGCCAGCAGCGCCGGGACAGGGCGATCAGAGACCCAGTACTTC. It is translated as CASSAGTGRSETQYF.

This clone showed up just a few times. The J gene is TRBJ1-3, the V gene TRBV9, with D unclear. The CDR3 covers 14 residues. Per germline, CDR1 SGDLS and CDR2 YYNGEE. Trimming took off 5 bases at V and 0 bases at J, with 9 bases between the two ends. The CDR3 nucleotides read TGTGCCAGCAGGTCGGGCCTCTCTGGAAACACCATATATTTT. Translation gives CASRSGLSGNTIYF.

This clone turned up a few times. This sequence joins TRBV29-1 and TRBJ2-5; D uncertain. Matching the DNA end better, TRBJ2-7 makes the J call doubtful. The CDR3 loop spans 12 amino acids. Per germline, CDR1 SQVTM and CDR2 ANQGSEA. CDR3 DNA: TGCAGCGTTGAGTTTGTGGGTTACGAGCAGTACTTC. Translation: CSVEFVGYEQYF.

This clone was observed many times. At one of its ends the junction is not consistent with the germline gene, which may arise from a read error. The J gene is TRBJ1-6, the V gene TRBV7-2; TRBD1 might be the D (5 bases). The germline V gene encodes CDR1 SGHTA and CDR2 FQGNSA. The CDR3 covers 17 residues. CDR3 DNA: TGTGCCAGCAGCTTAAGCCATTGGGGGAGTGAGTCCTCACCCCTGCACTTT. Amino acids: CASSLSHWGSESSPLHF. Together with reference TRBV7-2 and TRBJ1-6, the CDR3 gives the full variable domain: GAGVSQSPSNKVTEKGKDVELRCDPISGHTALYWYRQSLGQGLEFLIYFQGNSAPDKSGLPSDRFSAERTGGSVSTLTIQRTQQEDSAVYLCASSLSHWGSESSPLHFGNGTRLTVT.

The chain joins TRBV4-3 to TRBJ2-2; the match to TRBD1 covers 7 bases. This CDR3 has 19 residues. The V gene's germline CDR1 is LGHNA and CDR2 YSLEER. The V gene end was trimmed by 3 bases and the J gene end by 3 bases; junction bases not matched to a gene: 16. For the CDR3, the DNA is TGCGCCAGCAGCCAGATACTCGCCCTCGGGACAGCCGACACCGGGGAGCTGTTTTTT. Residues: CASSQILALGTADTGELFF.

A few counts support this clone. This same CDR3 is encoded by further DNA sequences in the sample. In DNA, the CDR3 is TGTGCCAGCAGCTTGCTTGAGACCCAGTACTTC. This codes for CASSLLETQYF. The chain has TRBV5-6 and TRBJ2-5; D ambiguous. Germline CDR1 reads SGHDT; CDR2 reads YYEEEE. Trimming took 1 base from V and 5 from J, leaving 3 bases between them. The CDR3 totals 11 residues.

CDR3 amino acids: CASSFAGPTYEQYF. Here the CDR3 DNA reads TGTGCCAGCAGTTTTGCGGGACCGACCTACGAGCAGTACTTC. This chain joins TRBV27 and TRBJ2-7; D possibly corresponds to TRBD2 (6 bases). Deletions cut 3 bases from V and 2 bases from J, with 11 bases between. The CDR3 has 14 residues. Per the germline V gene, CDR1 is MNHEY and CDR2 is SMNVEV (reference sequence).

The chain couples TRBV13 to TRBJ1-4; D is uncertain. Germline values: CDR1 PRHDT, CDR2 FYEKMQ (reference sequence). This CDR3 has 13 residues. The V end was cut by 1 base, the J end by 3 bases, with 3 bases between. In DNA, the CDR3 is TGTGCCAGCAGCTTAGTCCCTAATGAAAAACTGTTTTTT. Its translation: CASSLVPNEKLFF.

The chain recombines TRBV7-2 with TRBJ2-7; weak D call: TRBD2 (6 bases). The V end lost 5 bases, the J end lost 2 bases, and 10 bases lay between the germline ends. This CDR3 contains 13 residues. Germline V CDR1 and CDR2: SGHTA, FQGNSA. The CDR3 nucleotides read TGTGCCAGCAGCCCCGGGAGCCCCTACGAGCAGTACTTC. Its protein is CASSPGSPYEQYF.

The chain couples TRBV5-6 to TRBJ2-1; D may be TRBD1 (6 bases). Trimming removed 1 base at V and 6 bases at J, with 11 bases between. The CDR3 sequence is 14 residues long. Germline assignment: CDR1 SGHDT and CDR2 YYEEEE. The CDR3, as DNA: TGTGCCAGCAGCTTGAAACAGGGTGTCAATGAGCAGTTCTTC. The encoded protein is CASSLKQGVNEQFF. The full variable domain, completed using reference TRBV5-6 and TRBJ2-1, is DAGVTQSPTHLIKTRGQQVTLRCSPKSGHDTVSWYQQALGQGPQFIFQYYEEEERQRGNFPDRFSGHQFPNYSSELNVNALLLGDSALYLCASSLKQGVNEQFFGPGTRLTVL.

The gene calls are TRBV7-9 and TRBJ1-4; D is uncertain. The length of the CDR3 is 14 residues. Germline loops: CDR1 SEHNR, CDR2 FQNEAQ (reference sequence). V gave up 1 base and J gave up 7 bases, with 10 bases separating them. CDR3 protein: CASSLGQTTEKLFF. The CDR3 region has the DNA TGTGCCAGCAGCTTAGGGCAGACGACTGAAAAACTGTTTTTT. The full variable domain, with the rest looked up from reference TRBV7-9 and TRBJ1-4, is DTGVSQNPRHKITKRGQNVTFRCDPISEHNRLYWYRQTLGQGPEFLTYFQNEAQLEKSRLLSDRFSAERPKGSFSTLEIQRTEQGDSAMYLCASSLGQTTEKLFFGSGTQLSVL.

This chain's CDR3 is CASSDPDRHNEQFF. CDR3 nucleotides: TGTGCCAGCAGCGATCCCGACAGACACAATGAGCAGTTCTTC. The chain employs TRBV7-3 and TRBJ2-1; tentatively, D is TRBD1 (5 bases). Germline CDR1 and CDR2: SGHTA and FQGTGA. V lost 5 bases to trimming and J lost 5 bases, with 13 bases between them. The CDR3 has 14 residues.

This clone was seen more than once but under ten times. The CDR3: CASSKTGAGNTIYF. The CDR3, as DNA: TGTGCCAGCAGTAAAACAGGGGCTGGAAACACCATATATTTT. The J gene is TRBJ1-3, the V gene TRBV6-6; 7 bases are shared with TRBD1. CDR1 is MNHNY, CDR2 SVGAGI, per germline (reference sequence). Trimming at V came to 5 bases and at J to 2 bases, leaving 3 bases not matched to a gene. The CDR3 is made up of 14 amino acids.

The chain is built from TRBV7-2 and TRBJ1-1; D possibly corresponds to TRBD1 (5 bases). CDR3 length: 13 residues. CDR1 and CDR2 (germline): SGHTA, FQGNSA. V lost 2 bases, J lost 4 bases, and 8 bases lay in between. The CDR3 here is CASSLRGSTEAFF. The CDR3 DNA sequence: TGTGCCAGCAGCTTACGGGGGAGCACTGAAGCTTTCTTT.